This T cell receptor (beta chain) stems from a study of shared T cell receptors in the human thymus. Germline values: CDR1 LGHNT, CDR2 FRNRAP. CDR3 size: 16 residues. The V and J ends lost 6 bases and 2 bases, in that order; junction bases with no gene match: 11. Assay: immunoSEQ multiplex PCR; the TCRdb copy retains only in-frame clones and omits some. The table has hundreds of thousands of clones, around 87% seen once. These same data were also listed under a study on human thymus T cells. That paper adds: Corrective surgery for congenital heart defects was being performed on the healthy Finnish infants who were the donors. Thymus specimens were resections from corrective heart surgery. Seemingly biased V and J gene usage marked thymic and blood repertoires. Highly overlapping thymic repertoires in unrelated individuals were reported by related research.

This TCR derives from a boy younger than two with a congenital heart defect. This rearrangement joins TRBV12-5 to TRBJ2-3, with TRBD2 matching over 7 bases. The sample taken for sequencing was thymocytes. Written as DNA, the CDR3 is TGTGCTAGTGGCCCCCCCAATCTAGCGGTCACAGATACGCAGTATTTT. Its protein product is CASGPPNLAVTDTQYF.